The sequence of this T cell receptor (beta chain) was determined in a study of glioma-infiltrating T cells after dendritic cell vaccination. This CDR3 has 16 residues. Germline loops: CDR1 SGHAT, CDR2 FQNNGV. V was pared by 2 bases and J by 3 bases, with 14 bases between. The PCR used 60 V beta and 13 J beta primers. TCRdb's table, derived via immunoSEQ multiplex PCR, lists solely in-frame clones and lacks some. The sample has 110,000 or so clones; 85% to 90% are singletons. Time point noted: after dendritic cell vaccination, including at tumor progression/relapse. Patients had residual fresh-frozen tumor tissue and more than two years of survival data.

The sequence was obtained from a human donor with glioblastoma. Here the sequenced sample was blood, taken after dendritic cell vaccination. This chain links TRBV11-2 with TRBJ2-1; a possible D gene is TRBD1 (5 bases). In DNA form, the CDR3 reads TGTGCCAGCAGCTTATTGTCAAGAGGACACTACAATGAGCAGTTCTTC. It codes for CASSLLSRGHYNEQFF.